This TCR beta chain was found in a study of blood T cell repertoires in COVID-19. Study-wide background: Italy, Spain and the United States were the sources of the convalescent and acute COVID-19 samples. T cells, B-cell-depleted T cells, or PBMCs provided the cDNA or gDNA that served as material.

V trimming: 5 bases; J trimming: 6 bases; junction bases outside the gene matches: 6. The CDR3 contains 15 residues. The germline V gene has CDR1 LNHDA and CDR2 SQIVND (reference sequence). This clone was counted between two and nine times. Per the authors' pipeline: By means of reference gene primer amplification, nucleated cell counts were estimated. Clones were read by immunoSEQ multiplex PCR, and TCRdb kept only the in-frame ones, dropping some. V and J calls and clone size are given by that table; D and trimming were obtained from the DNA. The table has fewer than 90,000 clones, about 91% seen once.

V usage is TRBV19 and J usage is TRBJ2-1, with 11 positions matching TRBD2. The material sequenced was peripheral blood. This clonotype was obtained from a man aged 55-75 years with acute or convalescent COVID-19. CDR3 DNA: TGTGCCAGTAGTGATACTAGCGGGAGATTCAATGAGCAGTTCTTC. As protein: CASSDTSGRFNEQFF.